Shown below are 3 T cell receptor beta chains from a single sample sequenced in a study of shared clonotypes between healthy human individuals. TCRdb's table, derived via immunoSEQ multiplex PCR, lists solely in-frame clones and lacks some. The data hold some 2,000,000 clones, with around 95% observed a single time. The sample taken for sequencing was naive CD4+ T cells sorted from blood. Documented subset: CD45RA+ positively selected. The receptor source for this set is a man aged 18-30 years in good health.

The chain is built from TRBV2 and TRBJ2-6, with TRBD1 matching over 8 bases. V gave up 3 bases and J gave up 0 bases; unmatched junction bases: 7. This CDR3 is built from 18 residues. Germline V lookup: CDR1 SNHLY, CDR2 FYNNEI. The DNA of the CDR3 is TGTGCCAGCAGTGAGTGGGGCAGGGGGCCCTCTGGGGCCAACGTCCTGACTTTC. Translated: CASSEWGRGPSGANVLTF. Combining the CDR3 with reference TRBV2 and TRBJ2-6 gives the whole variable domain EPEVTQTPSHQVTQMGQEVILRCVPISNHLYFYWYRQILGQKVEFLVSFYNNEISEKSEIFDDQFSVERPDGSNFTLKIRSTKLEDSAMYFCASSEWGRGPSGANVLTFGAGSRLTVL.

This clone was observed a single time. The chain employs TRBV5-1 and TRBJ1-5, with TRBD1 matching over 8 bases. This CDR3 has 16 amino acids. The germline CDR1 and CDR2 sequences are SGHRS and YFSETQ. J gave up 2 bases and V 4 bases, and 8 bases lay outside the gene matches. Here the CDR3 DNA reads TGCGCCAGCAGCCCTGTATCAGGGGGCGGCAATCAGCCCCAGCATTTT. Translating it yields CASSPVSGGGNQPQHF. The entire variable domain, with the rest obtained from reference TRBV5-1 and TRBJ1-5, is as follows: KAGVTQTPRYLIKTRGQQVTLSCSPISGHRSVSWYQQTPGQGLQFLFEYFSETQRNKGNFPGRFSGRQFSNSRSEMNVSTLELGDSALYLCASSPVSGGGNQPQHFGDGTRLSIL.

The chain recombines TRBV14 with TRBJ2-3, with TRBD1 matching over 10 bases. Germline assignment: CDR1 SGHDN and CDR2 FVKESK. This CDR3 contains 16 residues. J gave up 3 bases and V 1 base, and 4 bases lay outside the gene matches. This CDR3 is CASSQGQGAPTDTQYF. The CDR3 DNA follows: TGTGCCAGCAGCCAAGGACAGGGGGCCCCTACAGATACGCAGTATTTT.